This T cell receptor beta chain was recorded in a study of T and B cells in COVID-19 patients. For the study at large: Peripheral blood came from COVID-19 patients with active infection or after recovery. Of some 21 active-infection patients, under 19 carried comorbidities linked to unfavorable COVID-19 outcome.

TRB rearrangements were amplified by multiplex PCR with BIOMED2 TRB-A/B primers. TCRdb reanalysed the multiplex PCR reads using MiXCR and keeps one entry per CDR3 protein. This repertoire shows some 13,000 distinct CDR3 sequences, less than 30% found once; its top ten account for roughly 4%. CDR3 size: 16 residues. V lost 0 bases and J lost 0; bases outside the gene matches: 5. The V gene's germline CDR1 is MNHEY and CDR2 SMNVEV (reference sequence). TRB was amplified from around 250-500 ng of blood genomic DNA. Turning to this clonotype: The antigen remains undetermined.

Regarding the study as a whole: The recovered cohort had about 2,300 exclusive TCR clusters, including 31 low generation probability clusters.

The V gene is TRBV27, the J gene TRBJ2-7, with TRBD2 matching over 7 bases. The specimen sequenced was blood. This clonotype was obtained from a human donor who had recovered from COVID-19. CDR3 sequence (DNA): TGTGCCAGCAGTTTATCTCGAGCGGGGCCCTCCTACGAGCAGTACTTC. As protein: CASSLSRAGPSYEQYF.